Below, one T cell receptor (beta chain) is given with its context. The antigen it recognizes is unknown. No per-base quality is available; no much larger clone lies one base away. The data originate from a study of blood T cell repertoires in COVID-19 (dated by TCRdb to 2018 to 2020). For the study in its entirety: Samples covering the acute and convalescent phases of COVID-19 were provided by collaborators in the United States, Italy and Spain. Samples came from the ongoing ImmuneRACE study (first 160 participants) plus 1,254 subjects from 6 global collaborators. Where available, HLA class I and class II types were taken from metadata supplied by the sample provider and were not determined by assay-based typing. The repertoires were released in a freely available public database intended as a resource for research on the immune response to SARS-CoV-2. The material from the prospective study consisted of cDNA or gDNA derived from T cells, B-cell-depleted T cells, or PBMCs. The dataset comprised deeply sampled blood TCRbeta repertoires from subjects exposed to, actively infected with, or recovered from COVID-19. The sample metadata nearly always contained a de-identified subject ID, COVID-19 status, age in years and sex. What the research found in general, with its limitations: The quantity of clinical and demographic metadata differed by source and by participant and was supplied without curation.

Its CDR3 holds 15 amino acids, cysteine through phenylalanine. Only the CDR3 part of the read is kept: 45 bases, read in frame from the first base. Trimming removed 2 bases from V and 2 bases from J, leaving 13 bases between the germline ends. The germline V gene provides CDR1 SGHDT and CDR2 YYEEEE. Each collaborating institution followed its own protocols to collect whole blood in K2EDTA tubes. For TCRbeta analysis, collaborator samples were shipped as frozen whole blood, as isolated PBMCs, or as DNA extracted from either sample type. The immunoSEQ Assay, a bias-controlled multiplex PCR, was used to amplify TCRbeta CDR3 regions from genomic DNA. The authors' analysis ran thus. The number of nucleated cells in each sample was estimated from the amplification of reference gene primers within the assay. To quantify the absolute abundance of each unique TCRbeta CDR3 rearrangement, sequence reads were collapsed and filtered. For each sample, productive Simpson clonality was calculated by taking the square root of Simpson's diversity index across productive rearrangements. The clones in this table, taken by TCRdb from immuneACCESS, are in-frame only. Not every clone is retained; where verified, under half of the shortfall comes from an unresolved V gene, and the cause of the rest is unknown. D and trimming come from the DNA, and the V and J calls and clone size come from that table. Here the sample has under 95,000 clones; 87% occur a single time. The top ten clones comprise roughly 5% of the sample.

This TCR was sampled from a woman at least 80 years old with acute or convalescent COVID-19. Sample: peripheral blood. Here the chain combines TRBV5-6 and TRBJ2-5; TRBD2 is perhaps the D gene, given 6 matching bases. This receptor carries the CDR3 CASSFNGAGQETQYF. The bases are TGTGCCAGCAGCTTTAACGGGGCGGGACAAGAGACCCAGTACTTC.